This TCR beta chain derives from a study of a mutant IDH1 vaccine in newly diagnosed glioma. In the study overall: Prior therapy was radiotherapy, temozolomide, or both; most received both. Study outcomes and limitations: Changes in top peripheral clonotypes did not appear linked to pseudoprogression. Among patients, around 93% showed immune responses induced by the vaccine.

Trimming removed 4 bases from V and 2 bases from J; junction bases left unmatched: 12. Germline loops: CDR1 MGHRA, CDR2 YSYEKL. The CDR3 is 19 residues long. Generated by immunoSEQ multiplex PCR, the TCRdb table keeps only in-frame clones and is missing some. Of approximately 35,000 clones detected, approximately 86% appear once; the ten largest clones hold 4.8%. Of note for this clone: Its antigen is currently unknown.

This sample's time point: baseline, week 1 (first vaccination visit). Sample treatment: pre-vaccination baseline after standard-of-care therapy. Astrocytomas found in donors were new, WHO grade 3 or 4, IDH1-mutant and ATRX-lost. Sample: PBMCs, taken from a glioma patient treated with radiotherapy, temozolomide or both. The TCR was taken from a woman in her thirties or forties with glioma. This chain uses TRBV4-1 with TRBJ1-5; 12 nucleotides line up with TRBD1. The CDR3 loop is CASSRTGTGGGLGNQPQHF. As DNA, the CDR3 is TGCGCCAGCAGCCGCACCGGGACAGGGGGCGGATTAGGCAATCAGCCCCAGCATTTT.